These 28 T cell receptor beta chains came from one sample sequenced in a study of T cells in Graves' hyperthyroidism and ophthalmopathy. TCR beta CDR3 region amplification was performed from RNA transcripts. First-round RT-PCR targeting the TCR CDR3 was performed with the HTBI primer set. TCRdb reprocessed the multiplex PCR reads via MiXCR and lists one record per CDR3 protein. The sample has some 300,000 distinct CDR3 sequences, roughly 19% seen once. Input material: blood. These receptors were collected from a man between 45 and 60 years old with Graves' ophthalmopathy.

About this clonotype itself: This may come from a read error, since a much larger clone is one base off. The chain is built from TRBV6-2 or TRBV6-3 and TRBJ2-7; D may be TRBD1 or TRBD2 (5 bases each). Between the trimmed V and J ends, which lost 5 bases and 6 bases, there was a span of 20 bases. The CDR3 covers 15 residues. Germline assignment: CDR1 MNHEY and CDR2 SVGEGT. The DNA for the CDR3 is TGTGCCAGCAGTCAGGGACGGCGTCTAACGACCGAGCAGTACTTC. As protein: CASSQGRRLTTEQYF.

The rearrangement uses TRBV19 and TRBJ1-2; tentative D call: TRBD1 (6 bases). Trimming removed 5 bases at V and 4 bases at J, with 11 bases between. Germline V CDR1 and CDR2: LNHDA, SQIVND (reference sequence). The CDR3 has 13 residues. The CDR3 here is CASSADRVYGYTF. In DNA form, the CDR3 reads TGTGCCAGTAGTGCGGACAGAGTCTATGGCTACACCTTC.

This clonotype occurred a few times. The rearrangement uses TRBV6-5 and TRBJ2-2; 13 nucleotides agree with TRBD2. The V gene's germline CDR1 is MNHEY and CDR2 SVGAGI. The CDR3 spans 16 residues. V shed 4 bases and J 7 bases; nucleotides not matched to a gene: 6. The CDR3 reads CASSSQGTSGIGELFF. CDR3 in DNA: TGTGCCAGCAGTTCCCAGGGGACTAGCGGGATCGGGGAGCTGTTTTTT.

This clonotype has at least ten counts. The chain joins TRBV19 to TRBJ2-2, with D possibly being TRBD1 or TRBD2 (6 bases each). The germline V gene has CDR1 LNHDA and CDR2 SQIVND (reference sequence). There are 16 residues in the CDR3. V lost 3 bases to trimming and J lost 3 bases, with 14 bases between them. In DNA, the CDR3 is TGTGCCAGTAGTATCGGAGGGGGGTCGCACACCGGGGAGCTGTTTTTT. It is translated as CASSIGGGSHTGELFF.

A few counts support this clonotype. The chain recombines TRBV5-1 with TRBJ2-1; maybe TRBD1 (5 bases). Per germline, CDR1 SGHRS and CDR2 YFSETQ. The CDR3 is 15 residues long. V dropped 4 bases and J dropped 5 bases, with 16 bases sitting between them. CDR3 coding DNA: TGCGCCAGCAGCGATACAGGAGTTTGGAACAATGAGCAGTTCTTC. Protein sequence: CASSDTGVWNNEQFF.

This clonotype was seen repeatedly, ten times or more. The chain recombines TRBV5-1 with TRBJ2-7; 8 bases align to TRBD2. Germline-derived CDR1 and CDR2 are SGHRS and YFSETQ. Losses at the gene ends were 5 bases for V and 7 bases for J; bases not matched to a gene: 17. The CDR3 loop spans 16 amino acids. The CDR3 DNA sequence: TGCGCCAGCAGGGGCAGGGAACCAGCGGGAGCGATTGAGCAGTACTTC. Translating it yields CASRGREPAGAIEQYF.

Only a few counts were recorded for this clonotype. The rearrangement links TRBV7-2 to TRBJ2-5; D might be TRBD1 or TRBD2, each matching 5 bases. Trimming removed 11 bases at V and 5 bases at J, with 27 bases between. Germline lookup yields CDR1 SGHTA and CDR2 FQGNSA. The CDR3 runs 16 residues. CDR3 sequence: CASSRTRRGRGETQYF. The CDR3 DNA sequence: TGTGCCTCTTCCCGAACGCGAAGGGGCAGAGGGGAGACCCAGTACTTC. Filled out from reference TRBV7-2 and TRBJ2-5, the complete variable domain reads GAGVSQSPSNKVTEKGKDVELRCDPISGHTALYWYRQSLGQGLEFLIYFQGNSAPDKSGLPSDRFSAERTGGSVSTLTIQRTQQEDSAVYLCASSRTRRGRGETQYFGPGTRLLVL.

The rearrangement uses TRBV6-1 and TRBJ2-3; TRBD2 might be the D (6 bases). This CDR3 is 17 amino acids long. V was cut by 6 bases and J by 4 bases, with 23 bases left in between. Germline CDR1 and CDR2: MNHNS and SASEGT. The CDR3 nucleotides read TGTGCCAGCAGCCCACTAGTGGGGTTGACTAGTGCAGATACGCAGTATTTT. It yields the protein CASSPLVGLTSADTQYF.

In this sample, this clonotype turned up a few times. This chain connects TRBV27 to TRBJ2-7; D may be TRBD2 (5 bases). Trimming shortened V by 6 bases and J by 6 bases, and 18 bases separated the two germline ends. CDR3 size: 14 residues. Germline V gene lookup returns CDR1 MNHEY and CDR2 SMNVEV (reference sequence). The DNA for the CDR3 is TGTGCCAGCAGCCTCCGGTCCCTCAGCGGCGAGCAGTACTTC. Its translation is CASSLRSLSGEQYF.

CDR3 sequence: CASRLAGVNTGELFF. The CDR3 bases are TGTGCCAGCAGATTAGCGGGCGTGAACACCGGGGAGCTGTTTTTT. The V call is TRBV6-5, the J call TRBJ2-2; TRBD2 matches 7 bases. V lost 6 bases, J lost 1 base, and 5 bases stayed unmatched. CDR1 is MNHEY, CDR2 SVGAGI, per germline. CDR3 length equals 15 residues.

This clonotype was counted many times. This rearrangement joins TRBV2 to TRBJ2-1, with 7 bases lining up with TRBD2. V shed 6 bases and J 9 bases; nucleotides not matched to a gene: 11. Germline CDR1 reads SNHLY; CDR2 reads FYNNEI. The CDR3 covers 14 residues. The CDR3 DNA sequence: TGTGCCAGCAGGACTGGCGGGAGTTTAGGTGAGCAGTTCTTC. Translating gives CASRTGGSLGEQFF.

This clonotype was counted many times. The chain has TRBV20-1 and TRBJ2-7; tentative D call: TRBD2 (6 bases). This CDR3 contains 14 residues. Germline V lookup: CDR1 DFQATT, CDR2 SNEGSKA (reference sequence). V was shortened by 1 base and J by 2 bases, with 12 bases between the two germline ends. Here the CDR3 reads CSARVAGPTYEQYF. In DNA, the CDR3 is TGCAGTGCTAGAGTTGCGGGACCAACCTACGAGCAGTACTTC.

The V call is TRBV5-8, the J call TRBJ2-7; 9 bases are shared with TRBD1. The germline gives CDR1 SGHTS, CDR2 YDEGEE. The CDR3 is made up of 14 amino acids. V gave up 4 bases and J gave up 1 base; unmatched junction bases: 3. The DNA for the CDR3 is TGTGCCAGCAGCCGGGACAGGGCATCCTACGAGCAGTACTTC. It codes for CASSRDRASYEQYF.

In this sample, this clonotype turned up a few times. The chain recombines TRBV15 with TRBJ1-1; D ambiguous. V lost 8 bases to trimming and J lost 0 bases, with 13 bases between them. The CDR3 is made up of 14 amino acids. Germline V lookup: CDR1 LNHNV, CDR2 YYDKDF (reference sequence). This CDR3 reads CATSQRLMNTEAFF. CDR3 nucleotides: TGTGCCACCTCACAGAGGCTTATGAACACTGAAGCTTTCTTT.

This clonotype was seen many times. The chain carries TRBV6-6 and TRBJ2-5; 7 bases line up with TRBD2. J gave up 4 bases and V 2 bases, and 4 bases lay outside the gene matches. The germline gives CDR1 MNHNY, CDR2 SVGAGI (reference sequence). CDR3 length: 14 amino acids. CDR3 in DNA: TGTGCCAGCAGTTACGGGGGGGAACGAGAGACCCAGTACTTC. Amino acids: CASSYGGERETQYF.

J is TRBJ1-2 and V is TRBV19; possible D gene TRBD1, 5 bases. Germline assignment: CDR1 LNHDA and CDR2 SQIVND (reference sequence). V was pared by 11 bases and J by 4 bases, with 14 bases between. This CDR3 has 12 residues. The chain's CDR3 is CAGGARGYGYTF. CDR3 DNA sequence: TGTGCCGGCGGGGCGCGCGGCTATGGCTACACCTTC.

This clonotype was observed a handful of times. CDR3 nucleotide sequence: TGTGCCAGCAGCGAGGGGACAGGGGGAGAGACCCAGTACTTC. Translating gives CASSEGTGGETQYF. The chain has TRBV9 and TRBJ2-5; TRBD1 matches at 11 bases. With V trimmed by 3 bases and J by 4 bases, 2 bases remained unmatched. Germline V gene lookup returns CDR1 SGDLS and CDR2 YYNGEE. The CDR3 loop spans 14 amino acids.

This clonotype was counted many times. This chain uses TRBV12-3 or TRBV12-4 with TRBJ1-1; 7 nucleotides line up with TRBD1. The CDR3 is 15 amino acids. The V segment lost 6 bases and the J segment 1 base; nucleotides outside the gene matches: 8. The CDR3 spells CASRNDRVPNTEAFF. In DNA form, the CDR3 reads TGTGCCAGCAGGAACGACAGGGTCCCGAACACTGAAGCTTTCTTT.

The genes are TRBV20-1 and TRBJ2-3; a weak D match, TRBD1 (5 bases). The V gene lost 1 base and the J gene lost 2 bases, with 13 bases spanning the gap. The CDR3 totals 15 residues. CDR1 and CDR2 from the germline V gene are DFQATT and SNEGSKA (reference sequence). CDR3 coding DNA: TGCAGTGCTAGAGGGGGCCGTTTAAACACAGATACGCAGTATTTT. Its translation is CSARGGRLNTDTQYF.

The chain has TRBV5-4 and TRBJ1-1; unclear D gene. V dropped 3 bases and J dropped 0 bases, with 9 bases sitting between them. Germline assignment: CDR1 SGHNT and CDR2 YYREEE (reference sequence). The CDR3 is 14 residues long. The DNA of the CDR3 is TGTGCCAGCAGCTCGCCCTCCATGAACACTGAAGCTTTCTTT. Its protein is CASSSPSMNTEAFF.

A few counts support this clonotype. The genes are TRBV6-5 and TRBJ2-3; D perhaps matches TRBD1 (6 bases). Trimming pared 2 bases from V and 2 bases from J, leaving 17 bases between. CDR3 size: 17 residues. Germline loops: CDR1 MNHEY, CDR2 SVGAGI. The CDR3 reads CASSYDPGHWNTDTQYF. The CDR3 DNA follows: TGTGCCAGCAGTTACGACCCGGGACATTGGAACACAGATACGCAGTATTTT.

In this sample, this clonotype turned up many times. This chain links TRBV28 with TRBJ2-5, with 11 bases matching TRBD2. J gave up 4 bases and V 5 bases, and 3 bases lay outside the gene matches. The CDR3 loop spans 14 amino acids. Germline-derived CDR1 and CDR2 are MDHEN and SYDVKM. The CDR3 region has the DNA TGTGCCAGCAGTCTAACTAGCGGGAGAGAGACCCAGTACTTC. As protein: CASSLTSGRETQYF. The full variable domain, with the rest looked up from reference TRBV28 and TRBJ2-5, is DVKVTQSSRYLVKRTGEKVFLECVQDMDHENMFWYRQDPGLGLRLIYFSYDVKMKEKGDIPEGYSVSREKKERFSLILESASTNQTSMYLCASSLTSGRETQYFGPGTRLLVL.

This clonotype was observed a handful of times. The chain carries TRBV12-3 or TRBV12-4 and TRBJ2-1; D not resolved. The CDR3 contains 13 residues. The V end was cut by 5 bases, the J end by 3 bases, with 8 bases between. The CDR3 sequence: CASSPDGYNEQFF. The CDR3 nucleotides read TGTGCCAGCAGTCCGGACGGCTACAATGAGCAGTTCTTC.

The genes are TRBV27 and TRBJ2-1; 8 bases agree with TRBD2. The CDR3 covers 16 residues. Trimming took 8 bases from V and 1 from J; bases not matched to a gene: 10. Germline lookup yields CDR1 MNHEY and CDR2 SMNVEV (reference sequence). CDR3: CASVKGSGASYNEQFF. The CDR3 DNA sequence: TGTGCCAGCGTAAAGGGTAGCGGGGCTTCCTACAATGAGCAGTTCTTC.

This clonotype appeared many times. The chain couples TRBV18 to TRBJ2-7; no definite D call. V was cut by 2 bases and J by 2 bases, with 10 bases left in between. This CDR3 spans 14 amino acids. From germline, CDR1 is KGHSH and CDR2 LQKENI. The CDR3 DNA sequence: TGTGCCAGCTCACCAAGGCGAGAGACCTACGAGCAGTACTTC. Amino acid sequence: CASSPRRETYEQYF.

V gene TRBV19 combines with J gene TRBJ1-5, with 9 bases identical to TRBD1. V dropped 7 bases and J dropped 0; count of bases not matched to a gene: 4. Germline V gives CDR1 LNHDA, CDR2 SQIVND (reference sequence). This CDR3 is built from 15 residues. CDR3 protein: CASTRTGDSNQPQHF. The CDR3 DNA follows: TGTGCCAGTACCCGGACAGGGGATAGCAATCAGCCCCAGCATTTT. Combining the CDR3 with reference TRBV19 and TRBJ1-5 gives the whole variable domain DGGITQSPKYLFRKEGQNVTLSCEQNLNHDAMYWYRQDPGQGLRLIYYSQIVNDFQKGDIAEGYSVSREKKESFPLTVTSAQKNPTAFYLCASTRTGDSNQPQHFGDGTRLSIL.

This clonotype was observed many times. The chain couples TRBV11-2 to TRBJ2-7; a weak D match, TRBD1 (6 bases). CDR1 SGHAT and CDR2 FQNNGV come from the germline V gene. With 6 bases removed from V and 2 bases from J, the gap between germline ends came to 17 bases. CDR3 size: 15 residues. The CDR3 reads CASSRLQGRTYEQYF. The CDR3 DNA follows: TGTGCCAGCAGTCGGTTACAGGGCCGGACCTACGAGCAGTACTTC.

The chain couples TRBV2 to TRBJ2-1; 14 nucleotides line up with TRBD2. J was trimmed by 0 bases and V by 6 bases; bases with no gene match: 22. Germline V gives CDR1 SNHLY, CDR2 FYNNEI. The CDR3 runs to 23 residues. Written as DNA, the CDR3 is TGTGCCAGCAGAACCGGGACAGGGGGGAGACTAGCGGGAGGGCGGAGCTCCTACAATGAGCAGTTCTTC. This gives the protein CASRTGTGGRLAGGRSSYNEQFF.